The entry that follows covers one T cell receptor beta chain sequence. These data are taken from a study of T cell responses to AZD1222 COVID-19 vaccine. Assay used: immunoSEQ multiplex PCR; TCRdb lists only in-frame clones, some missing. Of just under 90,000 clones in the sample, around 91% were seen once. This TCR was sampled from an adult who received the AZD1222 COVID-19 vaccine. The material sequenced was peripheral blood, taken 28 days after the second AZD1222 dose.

CDR3 sequence reads: CASSSRLARDEQFF. The CDR3, as DNA: TGTGCCAGCAGTTCGAGACTCGCCAGGGATGAGCAGTTCTTC. The chain combines TRBV6-2 or TRBV6-3 with TRBJ2-1; weak D call: TRBD1 (5 bases). The ends were cut back, 4 bases at V and 8 bases at J, with 15 bases in the middle. The CDR3 sequence is 14 residues long. Germline V gene data show CDR1 as MNHEY and CDR2 as SVGEGT.